Presented here are 26 T cell receptor beta chains from one specimen sequenced in a study of blood T cell repertoires in COVID-19. The repertoire was sequenced with immunoSEQ multiplex PCR; TCRdb's copy has only in-frame clones and lacks some. The table includes about 360,000 clones, around nine tenths detected once. Specimen: peripheral blood. The receptors shown here come from a woman between 55 and 75 years old with COVID-19, enrolled during active disease.

V gene TRBV29-1 combines with J gene TRBJ1-1; D not certain. Trimming removed 0 bases at V and 0 bases at J, with 8 bases between. This CDR3 is built from 14 residues. Per germline, CDR1 SQVTM and CDR2 ANQGSEA. The CDR3, as DNA: TGCAGCGTTGAAGATCTGGCACTGAACACTGAAGCTTTCTTT. Protein sequence: CSVEDLALNTEAFF.

CDR3 in amino acids: CASSTTSDTEAFF. The CDR3, as DNA: TGTGCCAGCAGTACGACATCGGACACTGAAGCTTTCTTT. The chain couples TRBV6-5 to TRBJ1-1; D gene uncertain. There are 13 residues in the CDR3. Trimming removed 5 bases at V and 3 bases at J, with 10 bases between. In germline, CDR1 is MNHEY, CDR2 SVGAGI.

The chain is built from TRBV27 and TRBJ1-2; D is uncertain. This CDR3 contains 14 residues. V lost 3 bases, J lost 8 bases, and 16 bases lay in between. Germline values: CDR1 MNHEY, CDR2 SMNVEV (reference sequence). CDR3 sequence (DNA): TGTGCCAGCAGTTTTAGCGGCCGCAGTCGGGGCTACACCTTC. Residues: CASSFSGRSRGYTF.

The rearrangement uses TRBV6-5 and TRBJ2-2, with D perhaps TRBD1 (6 bases). From germline, CDR1 is MNHEY and CDR2 SVGAGI. This CDR3 comprises 13 residues. The V and J ends lost 7 bases and 1 base respectively, with 7 bases between them. Here the CDR3 reads CASKGQNTGELFF. The DNA of the CDR3 is TGTGCCAGCAAGGGACAGAACACCGGGGAGCTGTTTTTT.

This chain connects TRBV19 to TRBJ2-1; 11 nucleotides line up with TRBD2. There are 16 residues in the CDR3. V dropped 5 bases and J dropped 6; count of bases not matched to a gene: 9. Germline V CDR1 and CDR2: LNHDA, SQIVND (reference sequence). The CDR3 is CASSAVLAGGFNEQFF. The CDR3 nucleotides are TGTGCCAGTAGTGCCGTTCTAGCGGGGGGTTTCAATGAGCAGTTCTTC.

The chain has TRBV5-6 and TRBJ1-1; D gene unclear. This CDR3 has 15 amino acids. The V end lost 2 bases, the J end lost 3 bases, and 14 bases lay between the germline ends. Germline CDR1 is SGHDT and CDR2 is YYEEEE. The CDR3 spells CASSFWAKTDTEAFF. The CDR3 region has the DNA TGTGCCAGCAGCTTTTGGGCCAAGACGGACACTGAAGCTTTCTTT.

This clone was picked up a small number of times. This chain uses TRBV9 with TRBJ2-5; a weak D match, TRBD1 (6 bases). Per germline, CDR1 SGDLS and CDR2 YYNGEE. V was clipped by 4 bases and J by 5 bases, with 9 bases between them. CDR3 length equals 12 residues. DNA of the CDR3: TGTGCCAGCAGCCCTCAGGGGGAGACCCAGTACTTC. It specifies CASSPQGETQYF.

The chain couples TRBV10-3 to TRBJ2-5, with a possible D match to TRBD2 (7 bases). The ends were cut back, 9 bases at V and 2 bases at J, with 13 bases in the middle. The CDR3 covers 13 residues. The V gene's germline CDR1 is ENHRY and CDR2 SYGVKD. CDR3 region: CAIQKGGQETQYF. For the CDR3, the DNA is TGTGCCATACAAAAGGGGGGGCAAGAGACCCAGTACTTC.

The chain recombines TRBV6-5 with TRBJ1-3; D gene uncertain. Germline CDR1 MNHEY, CDR2 SVGAGI. The CDR3 loop spans 15 amino acids. Trimming pared 5 bases from V and 0 bases from J, leaving 11 bases between. The DNA of the CDR3 is TGTGCCAGCAGTCGGGATCGCTACTCTGGAAACACCATATATTTT. Its protein product is CASSRDRYSGNTIYF.

This clone has just one count. This sequence joins TRBV6-5 and TRBJ2-3; 10 nucleotides match TRBD2. This CDR3 comprises 13 residues. Germline V gene sequence: CDR1 MNHEY, CDR2 SVGAGI. After removal of 8 bases from V and 5 bases from J, the junction contained 4 bases not matched to a gene. The CDR3 region is CASGTSEIDTQYF. CDR3 nucleotides: TGTGCCAGCGGGACTAGCGAGATAGATACGCAGTATTTT.

This clone was observed a single time. The chain employs TRBV15 and TRBJ2-3, with D perhaps matching TRBD1 (6 bases). The CDR3 is made up of 13 amino acids. V was pared by 6 bases and J by 6 bases, with 13 bases between. Looked up from germline, CDR1 is LNHNV and CDR2 is YYDKDF (reference sequence). The CDR3 reads CATRATGSDTQYF. Here the CDR3 DNA reads TGTGCCACCAGAGCTACAGGGTCGGATACGCAGTATTTT.

The chain is built from TRBV28 and TRBJ1-6; 9 nucleotides align to TRBD1. CDR3 length equals 17 residues. Germline loops: CDR1 MDHEN, CDR2 SYDVKM. V lost 2 bases to trimming and J lost 7 bases; unmatched junction nucleotides: 9. DNA for the CDR3: TGTGCCAGCAGTTTACCCCGACGACAGGGGGGGAATTCACCCCTCCACTTT. It codes for CASSLPRRQGGNSPLHF.

Turning to this clone: Within the sample, other DNA sequences also encode this same CDR3. The chain combines TRBV5-1 with TRBJ2-3; weak D call: TRBD1 (5 bases). The CDR3 extends over 14 amino acids. Germline V lookup: CDR1 SGHRS, CDR2 YFSETQ. Trimming removed 0 bases from V and 3 bases from J, with 8 bases in between. CDR3: CASSLAQGTDTQYF. The CDR3 nucleotides are TGCGCCAGCAGCTTGGCGCAGGGTACAGATACGCAGTATTTT. Full variable domain (rest looked up from reference TRBV5-1 and TRBJ2-3): KAGVTQTPRYLIKTRGQQVTLSCSPISGHRSVSWYQQTPGQGLQFLFEYFSETQRNKGNFPGRFSGRQFSNSRSEMNVSTLELGDSALYLCASSLAQGTDTQYFGPGTRLTVL.

The V gene is TRBV5-6, the J gene TRBJ1-2; D unclear. The CDR3 is 15 residues long. The V gene lost 0 bases and the J gene lost 2 bases, with 11 bases spanning the gap. The V gene's germline CDR1 is SGHDT and CDR2 YYEEEE. The CDR3 sequence: CASSLVGPVNYGYTF. DNA of the CDR3: TGTGCCAGCAGCTTGGTTGGGCCGGTGAACTATGGCTACACCTTC.

The chain carries TRBV5-6 and TRBJ1-6; 7 bases are shared with TRBD1. In germline, CDR1 is SGHDT, CDR2 YYEEEE. Trimming at V came to 0 bases and at J to 10 bases, leaving 4 bases not matched to a gene. This CDR3 comprises 14 residues. In DNA form, the CDR3 reads TGTGCCAGCAGCTTGGAACAGGGACAGTCACCCCTCCACTTT. Its protein is CASSLEQGQSPLHF.

The chain employs TRBV11-3 and TRBJ2-2; 9 positions match TRBD1. The CDR3 runs to 17 residues. V shed 4 bases, J shed 2 bases, and the junction held 8 bases outside the gene matches. The germline V gene encodes CDR1 SGHNT and CDR2 YENEEA. The CDR3 DNA sequence: TGTGCCAGCAGCTCGCCGGGACAGGGAATCAACACCGGGGAGCTGTTTTTT. Residues: CASSSPGQGINTGELFF.

The V and J genes are TRBV19 and TRBJ2-7, with D perhaps matching TRBD2 (6 bases). Trimming cost V 6 bases and J 1 base, with 10 bases left between them. CDR3 length: 13 residues. The germline V gene encodes CDR1 LNHDA and CDR2 SQIVND (reference sequence). CDR3 bases: TGTGCCAGTAGCTTCGGAGGGTCCTACGAGCAGTACTTC. Its protein product is CASSFGGSYEQYF.

The chain combines TRBV7-9 with TRBJ1-1; D is possibly TRBD1 (6 bases). CDR3 size: 15 residues. V lost 1 base to trimming and J lost 5 bases, with 14 bases between them. Germline lookup yields CDR1 SEHNR and CDR2 FQNEAQ (reference sequence). The CDR3 spells CASSLGAGAGTEAFF. In nucleotides, the CDR3 is TGTGCCAGCAGCTTAGGAGCAGGGGCTGGTACTGAAGCTTTCTTT.

In this sample, this clone turned up a few times. The CDR3 spells CASSQDILAGDEQYF. In DNA, the CDR3 is TGCGCCAGCAGCCAAGATATCCTAGCGGGGGACGAGCAGTACTTC. This chain joins TRBV4-1 and TRBJ2-7, with TRBD2 identical over 10 bases. Germline lookup yields CDR1 MGHRA and CDR2 YSYEKL. This CDR3 contains 15 residues. J lost 5 bases, V lost 0 bases, and 4 bases had no gene match.

The chain links TRBV19 to TRBJ2-7; D may be TRBD1 (6 bases). The V gene lost 6 bases and the J gene lost 2 bases, with 11 bases spanning the gap. The CDR3 spans 13 residues. Germline V CDR1 and CDR2: LNHDA, SQIVND (reference sequence). In DNA, the CDR3 is TGTGCCAGTAGCCGGACAGCCACCTACGAGCAGTACTTC. Its protein product is CASSRTATYEQYF.

This CDR3 is CASSYRLAGDEQYF. In DNA form, the CDR3 reads TGTGCCAGCAGTTATAGACTAGCGGGGGACGAGCAGTACTTC. The chain employs TRBV6-5 and TRBJ2-7, with 12 positions matching TRBD2. Trimming removed 3 bases from V and 5 bases from J; junction bases left unmatched: 2. Per germline, CDR1 MNHEY and CDR2 SVGAGI. The CDR3 spans 14 residues.

This sequence joins TRBV6-6 and TRBJ1-1; D is ambiguous. The CDR3 is made up of 13 amino acids. The V gene lost 5 bases and the J gene lost 4 bases, with 11 bases spanning the gap. Germline lookup yields CDR1 MNHNY and CDR2 SVGAGI (reference sequence). The CDR3 region is CASSHLALTEAFF. The CDR3 coding sequence is TGTGCCAGCAGTCACTTGGCCCTCACTGAAGCTTTCTTT.

This clone was seen ten or more times. This chain links TRBV9 with TRBJ2-1; no firm D call. The CDR3 spans 13 residues. Germline V lookup: CDR1 SGDLS, CDR2 YYNGEE. V was pared by 0 bases and J by 7 bases, with 8 bases between. CDR3 DNA: TGTGCCAGCAGCGTAGATCTGACAAATGAGCAGTTCTTC. It encodes CASSVDLTNEQFF.

CDR3 nucleotides: TGCGCCAGCAGCCAACCTCTTAGGGGAACAGGGAAGGATACGCAGTATTTT. It yields the protein CASSQPLRGTGKDTQYF. The chain uses TRBV4-1 and TRBJ2-3, with D perhaps matching TRBD1 (6 bases). Between the trimmed V and J ends, which lost 2 bases and 6 bases, there was a span of 21 bases. Germline V gives CDR1 MGHRA, CDR2 YSYEKL. This CDR3 has 17 amino acids.

The rearrangement joins TRBV11-3 to TRBJ2-2; 9 positions agree with TRBD1. This CDR3 contains 16 residues. V dropped 3 bases and J dropped 5; count of bases not matched to a gene: 7. Germline V gene sequence: CDR1 SGHNT, CDR2 YENEEA. CDR3 residues: CASSFRDRVNTGELFF. The CDR3 region has the DNA TGTGCCAGCAGCTTCCGGGACAGGGTGAATACCGGGGAGCTGTTTTTT.

This clone showed up just a few times. This chain links TRBV5-1 with TRBJ2-2; D gene ambiguous. The V gene lost 1 base and the J gene lost 2 bases, with 12 bases spanning the gap. The V gene's germline CDR1 is SGHRS and CDR2 YFSETQ. This CDR3 has 16 amino acids. CDR3: CASSLFVNSNTGELFF. Here the CDR3 DNA reads TGCGCCAGCAGCTTGTTTGTTAACAGCAACACCGGGGAGCTGTTTTTT.